This T cell receptor (beta chain) was obtained from a study of cytomegalovirus exposure and HLA in healthy donors. Study conclusions and caveats: Among the CMV-associated chains, a few were confirmed in vitro as specific for CMV antigens. Most TCRs appeared rarely, but some public TCRs recurred in many donors. Subsequent analysis showed first-cohort TCR clusters tending to co-occur in some 110 validation repertoires. Cytomegalovirus association was listed for 164 TCR beta chains.

Using immunoSEQ multiplex PCR, the repertoire was profiled, and TCRdb retains in-frame clones only, with some absent. Of 190,000 or so clones listed, roughly four fifths were seen once; the top ten hold approximately 3%. The J segment lost 2 bases and the V segment lost 4 bases, leaving 6 bases of the junction unmatched. The germline V gene encodes CDR1 SGHVS and CDR2 FQNEAQ. The CDR3 is made up of 17 amino acids. Notes on this clone: Antigen specificity is unknown.

The sequence was obtained from a woman aged 18-29 years in good health and CMV-seropositive. The rearrangement links TRBV7-8 to TRBJ2-1; TRBD2 matches at 12 bases. Source material: PBMCs. The CDR3 sequence: CASSSLAGGLTYNEQFF. Here the CDR3 DNA reads TGTGCCAGCAGCTCTCTAGCGGGGGGGCTGACCTACAATGAGCAGTTCTTC.